This TCR beta chain was identified during a study of PD-L1 blockade in urothelial cancer. The time point: peripheral blood 6 weeks after treatment start. The J segment lost 5 bases and the V segment lost 2 bases, leaving 0 bases of the junction unmatched. Looked up from germline, CDR1 is SGHNT and CDR2 is YYREEE (reference sequence). The CDR3 totals 13 residues. Here immunoSEQ multiplex PCR was the method, and the copy in TCRdb shows in-frame clones only, minus some. The sample records around 50,000 clones, approximately 85% being singletons. This TCR came from a man aged 50 to 60 with urothelial cancer. Sequenced material: PBMCs, taken around atezolizumab (anti-PD-L1) treatment. V is TRBV5-4 and J is TRBJ2-1; the match to TRBD1 covers 8 bases. The CDR3 DNA reads TGTGCCAGCAGCTTACAGGGGGACAATGAGCAGTTCTTC. Translating gives CASSLQGDNEQFF. Supplemented by reference TRBV5-4 and TRBJ2-1, the full variable domain reads ETGVTQSPTHLIKTRGQQVTLRCSSQSGHNTVSWYQQALGQGPQFIFQYYREEENGRGNFPPRFSGLQFPNYSSELNVNALELDDSALYLCASSLQGDNEQFFGPGTRLTVL.